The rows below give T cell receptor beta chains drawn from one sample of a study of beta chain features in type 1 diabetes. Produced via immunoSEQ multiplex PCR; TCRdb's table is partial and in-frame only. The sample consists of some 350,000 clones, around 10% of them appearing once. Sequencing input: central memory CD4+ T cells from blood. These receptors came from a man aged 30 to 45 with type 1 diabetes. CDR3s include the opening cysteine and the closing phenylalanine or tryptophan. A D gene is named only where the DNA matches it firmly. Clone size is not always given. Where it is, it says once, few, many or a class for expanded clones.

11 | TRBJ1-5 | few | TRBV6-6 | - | TGTGCCAGCAGTGCGAGGGAGCCCCAGCATTTT | CASSAREPQHF
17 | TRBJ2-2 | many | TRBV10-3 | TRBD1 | TGTGCCATCAGGGGATCACAGGGGAATGGAGACACCGGGGAGCTGTTTTTT | CAIRGSQGNGDTGELFF
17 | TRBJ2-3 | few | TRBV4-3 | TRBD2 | TGCGCCAGCAGCCAAGATCTCACTAGCGGGGGCGGAGATACGCAGTATTTT | CASSQDLTSGGGDTQYF
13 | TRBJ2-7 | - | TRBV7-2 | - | TGTGCCAGCAGCTTAGGACTGATCTACGAGCAGTACTTC | CASSLGLIYEQYF
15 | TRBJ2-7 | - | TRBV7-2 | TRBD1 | TGTGCCAGCAGCTTAGTGGACAGGGGGACCTACGAGCAGTACTTC | CASSLVDRGTYEQYF
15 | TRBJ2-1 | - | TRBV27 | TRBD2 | TGTGCCAGCAGTCCCGGGACTAGCGGGATCAATGAGCAGTTCTTC | CASSPGTSGINEQFF
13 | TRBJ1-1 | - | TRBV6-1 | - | TGTGCCAGCAGTGAATATAGGGACACTGAAGCTTTCTTT | CASSEYRDTEAFF
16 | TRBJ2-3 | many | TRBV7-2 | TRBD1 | TGTGCCAGCAGCGCGGACAGGGGCTCGGGCACAGATACGCAGTATTTT | CASSADRGSGTDTQYF
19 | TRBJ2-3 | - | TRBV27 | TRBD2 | TGTGCCAGCAGTATCAAAGGACGATGGGGGACTAGCGGTAGAGATACGCAGTATTTT | CASSIKGRWGTSGRDTQYF
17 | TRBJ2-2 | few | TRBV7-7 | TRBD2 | TGTGCTAGCAGCTTAGTCGGTACGGGAGGGCGCACCGGGGAGCTGTTTTTT | CASSLVGTGGRTGELFF
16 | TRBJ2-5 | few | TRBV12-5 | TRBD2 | TGTGCTAGTGGTTTGGCCACTAGCGGGATTTTAAAGACCCAGTACTTC | CASGLATSGILKTQYF
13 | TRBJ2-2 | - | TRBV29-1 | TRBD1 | TGCAGCGTTGCCGACAGGGGCACGGGGGAGCTGTTTTTT | CSVADRGTGELFF
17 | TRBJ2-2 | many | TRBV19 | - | TGTGCCAGTAGTATCAGGTACAGGGATGGGAACACCGGGGAGCTGTTTTTT | CASSIRYRDGNTGELFF
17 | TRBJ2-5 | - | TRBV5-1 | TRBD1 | TGCGCCAGCAACAGAGGACAGGGGTCGTACGACCAAGAGACCCAGTACTTC | CASNRGQGSYDQETQYF
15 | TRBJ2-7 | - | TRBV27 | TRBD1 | TGTGCCAGCAGAGTCCGAGGACAGGGGATCTACGAGCAGTACTTC | CASRVRGQGIYEQYF
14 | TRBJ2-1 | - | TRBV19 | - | TGTGCCAGTCGCTCTAACCGGGGCGGAAGGGAGCAGTTCTTC | CASRSNRGGREQFF
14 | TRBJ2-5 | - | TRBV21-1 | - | TGTGCCAGCAGCAAAGCGCTGAGGGTAGAGACCCAGTACTTC | CASSKALRVETQYF
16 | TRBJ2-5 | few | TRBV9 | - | TGTGCCAGCAGCTCAACCGGAGGGGCGAGACAAGAGACCCAGTACTTC | CASSSTGGARQETQYF
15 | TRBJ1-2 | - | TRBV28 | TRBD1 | TGTGCCAGCAGTTCGACAGGGGGTGGGAGCTATGGCTACACCTTC | CASSSTGGGSYGYTF
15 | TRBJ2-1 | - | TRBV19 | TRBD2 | TGTGCCAGTAGTGTAAGCGGGAGGTGGAACAATGAGCAGTTCTTC | CASSVSGRWNNEQFF
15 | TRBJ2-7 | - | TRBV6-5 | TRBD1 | TGTGCCAGCAGTTACGGGGACAGGGTGGGGAACGAGCAGTACTTC | CASSYGDRVGNEQYF
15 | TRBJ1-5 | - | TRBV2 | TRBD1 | TGTGCCAGCTACGATGGGGACAGGGGCAATCAGCCCCAGCATTTT | CASYDGDRGNQPQHF
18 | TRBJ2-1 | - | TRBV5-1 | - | TGCGCCAGCAGCTCCCGACCTTCGTGGGGAGCTGATAACAATGAGCAGTTCTTC | CASSSRPSWGADNNEQFF
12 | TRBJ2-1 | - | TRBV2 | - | TGTGCCAGCAGTTACCTACCAAGGGAGCAGTTCTTC | CASSYLPREQFF
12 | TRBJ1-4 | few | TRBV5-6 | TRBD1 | TGTGCCAGCACCCCCGGGACAGTCCAACTGTTTTTT | CASTPGTVQLFF
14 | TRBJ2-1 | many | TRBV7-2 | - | TGTGCCAGCAGCTTCTTCGGGAACCACAATGAGCAGTTCTTC | CASSFFGNHNEQFF
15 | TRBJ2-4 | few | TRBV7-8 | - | TGTGCCAGCAGCTCCGCCGGAGGGAGGCTAGGCATTCAGTACTTC | CASSSAGGRLGIQYF
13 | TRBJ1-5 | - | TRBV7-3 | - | TGTGCCAGCAGCTTAAATGCGGGTCAGCCCCAGCATTTT | CASSLNAGQPQHF
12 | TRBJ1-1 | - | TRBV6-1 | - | TGTGCCAGCAGTGAACGGGGGGCTGAAGCTTTCTTT | CASSERGAEAFF
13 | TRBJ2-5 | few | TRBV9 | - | TGTGCCAGTAGAGTTGGAGAACGAGAGACCCAGTACTTC | CASRVGERETQYF
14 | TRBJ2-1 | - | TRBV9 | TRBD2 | TGTGCCAGCAGCGGTAGCGGGAGGGGGAATGAGCAGTTCTTC | CASSGSGRGNEQFF
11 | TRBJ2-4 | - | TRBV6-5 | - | TGTGCCAGCAGGGAATGGGACCAGCAGTACTTC | CASREWDQQYF
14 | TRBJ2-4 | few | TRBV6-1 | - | TGTGCCAGCAGTGAAAGGGAAAACGGGAACATTCAGTACTTC | CASSERENGNIQYF
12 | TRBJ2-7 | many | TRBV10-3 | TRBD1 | TGTGCCATCAGGACAGGGGGGTACGAGCAGTACTTC | CAIRTGGYEQYF
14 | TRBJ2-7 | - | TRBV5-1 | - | TGCGCCAGCAGCTCGCGGACGGATAGCTACGAGCAGTACTTC | CASSSRTDSYEQYF
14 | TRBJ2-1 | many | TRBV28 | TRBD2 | TGTGCCAGCAGCACGACTAGCGGGACGGATGAGCAGTTCTTC | CASSTTSGTDEQFF
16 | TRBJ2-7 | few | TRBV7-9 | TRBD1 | TGTGCCAGCAGCTTAGCCGGACAGGGGAGCTCCTACGAGCAGTACTTC | CASSLAGQGSSYEQYF
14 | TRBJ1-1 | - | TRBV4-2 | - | TGTGCCAGCAGCCAAGTAGAGTCGCCGGAAGAAGCTTTCTTT | CASSQVESPEEAFF
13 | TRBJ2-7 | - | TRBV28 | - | TGTGCCAGCAGTTTAACCAGCTCCTACGAGCAGTACTTC | CASSLTSSYEQYF
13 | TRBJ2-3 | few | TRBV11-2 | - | TGTGCCAGCAGCTTAGACAGGTCAGATACGCAGTATTTT | CASSLDRSDTQYF
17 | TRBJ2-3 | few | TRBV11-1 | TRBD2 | TGTGCCAGCAGCTTAGCGCTGACTAGCGGGAGGATAGATACGCAGTATTTT | CASSLALTSGRIDTQYF
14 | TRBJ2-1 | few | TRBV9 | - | TGTGCCAGCAGCGCGGCTAGCGTCTACAATGAGCAGTTCTTC | CASSAASVYNEQFF
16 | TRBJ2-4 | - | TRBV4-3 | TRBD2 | TGCGCCAGCAGCCAAGATAAGGGAGGGTCCAAAAACATTCAGTACTTC | CASSQDKGGSKNIQYF
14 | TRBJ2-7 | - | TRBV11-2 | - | TGTGCCAGCAGCTTACAGGGTTCCTCCTACGAGCAGTACTTC | CASSLQGSSYEQYF
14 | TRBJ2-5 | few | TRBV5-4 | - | TGTGCCAGCAGCTTGTCTAGCGCTCAAGAGACCCAGTACTTC | CASSLSSAQETQYF
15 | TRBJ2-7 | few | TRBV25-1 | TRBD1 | TGTGCCAGCAGTGAACGCGTAGGGGGCGCGTACGAGCAGTACTTC | CASSERVGGAYEQYF
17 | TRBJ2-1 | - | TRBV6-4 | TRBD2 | TGTGCCAGCAGTCCTTCGACGGGACTAGCGGGCTTCAATGAGCAGTTCTTC | CASSPSTGLAGFNEQFF
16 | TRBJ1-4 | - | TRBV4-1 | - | TGCGCCAGCAGCCAAGGAATGGGACCGACAAATGAAAAACTGTTTTTT | CASSQGMGPTNEKLFF
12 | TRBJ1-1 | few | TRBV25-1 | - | TGTGCCAGCAGTTACCGGCGGACTGAAGCTTTCTTT | CASSYRRTEAFF
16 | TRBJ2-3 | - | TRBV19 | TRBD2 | TGTGCCAGTAGTACTCAGTCGGGACTAGCATCAGATACGCAGTATTTT | CASSTQSGLASDTQYF
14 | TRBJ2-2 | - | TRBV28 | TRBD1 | TGTGCCAGCAGTTCGACAGGGGACACCGGGGAGCTGTTTTTT | CASSSTGDTGELFF
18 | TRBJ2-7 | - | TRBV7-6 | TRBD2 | TGTGCCAGCAGCCCCACTAGCGGGAGCCCAACCTCGACCTACGAGCAGTACTTC | CASSPTSGSPTSTYEQYF